This entry lists 23 T cell receptor beta chains sequenced from one sample in a study of follicular helper T cells after annual influenza vaccination. Time point in this sample: 2014-2015 season, pre-vaccination. Data came from immunoSEQ multiplex PCR; TCRdb stores just in-frame clones and leaves some out. The repertoire holds roughly 10,000 clones, with roughly four fifths as singletons. This specimen was CXCR5- memory CD4+ T cells sorted from blood, taken on the day of influenza vaccination. The receptors shown here come from an adult who received the influenza vaccine.

V usage is TRBV28 and J usage is TRBJ1-2; tentatively, D is TRBD1 (6 bases). Per the germline V gene, CDR1 is MDHEN and CDR2 is SYDVKM. The CDR3 sequence is 16 residues long. V was clipped by 5 bases and J by 8 bases, with 24 bases between them. Here the CDR3 reads CASSPRAPPGARGYTF. The CDR3 DNA is TGTGCCAGCAGTCCCCGCGCCCCTCCGGGGGCGAGGGGCTACACCTTC.

This clone was seen only once. The J gene is TRBJ2-3, the V gene TRBV28, with 8 bases matching TRBD2. Looked up from germline, CDR1 is MDHEN and CDR2 is SYDVKM. The CDR3 totals 15 residues. V shed 5 bases, J shed 2 bases, and the junction held 6 bases outside the gene matches. CDR3 sequence: CASSISGSVTDTQYF. The CDR3, as DNA: TGTGCCAGCAGTATCAGCGGGAGTGTCACAGATACGCAGTATTTT.

This chain links TRBV5-8 with TRBJ2-1, with a tentative D call TRBD2 (6 bases). Germline CDR1 SGHTS, CDR2 YDEGEE. Deletions cut 6 bases from V and 4 bases from J, with 20 bases between. The CDR3 sequence is 16 residues long. The CDR3 region has the DNA TGTGCCAGCACCCTGAAGGGAGGCGCCCGTTACAATGAGCAGTTCTTC. It is translated as CASTLKGGARYNEQFF.

The chain has TRBV7-2 and TRBJ2-1; 10 bases map to TRBD1. Germline V gene data show CDR1 as SGHTA and CDR2 as FQGNSA. The junction had 7 bases not matched to a gene; V was cut back by 7 bases and J by 4 bases. This CDR3 has 15 amino acids. CDR3 region: CASTRDRGIYNEQFF. CDR3 sequence (DNA): TGTGCCAGCACCCGGGACAGGGGAATATACAATGAGCAGTTCTTC.

The J gene is TRBJ2-3, the V gene TRBV29-1; 8 nucleotides align to TRBD1. The CDR3 runs to 13 residues. The V and J ends lost 6 bases and 2 bases, in that order; junction bases with no gene match: 4. Germline V gives CDR1 SQVTM, CDR2 ANQGSEA. The CDR3 DNA reads as TGCAGCGTCCCGGGACAGGTCACAGATACGCAGTATTTT. Its protein product is CSVPGQVTDTQYF.

V usage is TRBV9 and J usage is TRBJ1-1; D ambiguous. Germline lookup yields CDR1 SGDLS and CDR2 YYNGEE. Trimming pared 0 bases from V and 3 bases from J, leaving 9 bases between. This CDR3 region has 14 residues. The CDR3 loop reads CASSVDPGDTEAFF. The CDR3 DNA reads TGTGCCAGCAGCGTAGATCCGGGCGACACTGAAGCTTTCTTT.

The rearrangement uses TRBV6-1 and TRBJ2-7; D remains unclear. Germline V gene sequence: CDR1 MNHNS, CDR2 SASEGT. CDR3 size: 15 residues. Trimming took 6 bases from V and 3 from J, leaving 18 bases between them. The CDR3: CASSVAYENFYEQYF. CDR3 DNA: TGTGCCAGCAGCGTCGCGTATGAGAACTTCTACGAGCAGTACTTC.

The sample holds a few counts of this clone. The V and J genes are TRBV7-2 and TRBJ1-4; TRBD1 is a possible D gene (5 bases). Germline CDR1 SGHTA, CDR2 FQGNSA. V dropped 5 bases and J dropped 2 bases, with 15 bases sitting between them. CDR3 length: 16 amino acids. The CDR3, as DNA: TGTGCCAGCAGCCCCCGAGGGGAAGGTACTAATGAAAAACTGTTTTTT. Protein: CASSPRGEGTNEKLFF.

This chain joins TRBV6-1 and TRBJ1-1, with 8 bases lining up with TRBD1. V shed 6 bases and J 3 bases; nucleotides not matched to a gene: 3. Germline V gene data show CDR1 as MNHNS and CDR2 as SASEGT. The length of the CDR3 is 13 residues. CDR3 protein: CASRQGQDTEAFF. The DNA of the CDR3 is TGTGCCAGCAGGCAGGGACAGGACACTGAAGCTTTCTTT.

This chain joins TRBV28 and TRBJ2-5; D perhaps matches TRBD1 (6 bases). Looked up from germline, CDR1 is MDHEN and CDR2 is SYDVKM. V dropped 3 bases and J dropped 5 bases, with 10 bases sitting between them. This CDR3 comprises 13 residues. The CDR3 region has the DNA TGTGCCAGCAGTTTGGGGGCGCAGGAGACCCAGTACTTC. Protein product: CASSLGAQETQYF.

The chain is built from TRBV5-1 and TRBJ2-7; perhaps TRBD1 as D (6 bases). Per germline, CDR1 SGHRS and CDR2 YFSETQ. The CDR3 sequence is 14 residues long. V lost 1 base and J lost 4, with 12 bases in between. CDR3 sequence reads: CASSLSPGEYEQYF. The CDR3 region has the DNA TGCGCCAGCAGCTTGTCCCCAGGGGAGTACGAGCAGTACTTC.

V is TRBV28 and J is TRBJ1-2; TRBD1 might be the D (5 bases). This CDR3 has 14 amino acids. V dropped 5 bases and J dropped 0 bases, with 10 bases sitting between them. The germline V gene has CDR1 MDHEN and CDR2 SYDVKM. The CDR3 region has the DNA TGTGCCAGCAGTACAGGAGGAGCTAACTATGGCTACACCTTC. This sequence encodes CASSTGGANYGYTF.

The chain carries TRBV6-1 and TRBJ2-6; D may be TRBD2 (6 bases). CDR1 is MNHNS and CDR2 is SASEGT in the germline V gene. The V end lost 0 bases, the J end lost 4 bases, and 16 bases lay between the germline ends. The CDR3 spans 18 residues. As DNA, the CDR3 is TGTGCCAGCAGTGAAGCGACTGGAGGGATTGTCGGGGCCAACGTCCTGACTTTC. It specifies CASSEATGGIVGANVLTF.

The chain recombines TRBV18 with TRBJ2-1, with unresolved D. Germline V gene sequence: CDR1 KGHSH, CDR2 LQKENI. The V end was cut by 3 bases, the J end by 10 bases, with 10 bases between. CDR3 length equals 12 residues. CDR3 bases: TGTGCCAGCTCACCGCTGGGTGAGGAGCAGTTCTTC. Its protein product is CASSPLGEEQFF.

The chain is built from TRBV28 and TRBJ1-5; D unclear. The CDR3 loop spans 15 amino acids. V was clipped by 6 bases and J by 4 bases, with 16 bases between them. From germline, CDR1 is MDHEN and CDR2 SYDVKM. The chain's CDR3 is CASRRAGSSNQPQHF. The CDR3, as DNA: TGTGCCAGCAGGCGAGCGGGCAGCTCGAATCAGCCCCAGCATTTT.

V and J are TRBV9 and TRBJ2-3, with D maybe TRBD2 (6 bases). Germline CDR1 and CDR2: SGDLS and YYNGEE. The CDR3 extends over 15 amino acids. The V end lost 0 bases, the J end lost 3 bases, and 11 bases lay between the germline ends. The DNA of the CDR3 is TGTGCCAGCAGCGTAGGACGGGGGATGACAGATACGCAGTATTTT. Its translation: CASSVGRGMTDTQYF.

The chain combines TRBV7-3 with TRBJ2-1; 7 bases are shared with TRBD1. Germline CDR1 reads SGHTA; CDR2 reads FQGTGA. V dropped 3 bases and J dropped 4; count of bases not matched to a gene: 6. The CDR3 sequence is 15 residues long. The CDR3, as DNA: TGTGCCAGCAGCTTGGGACAGTCCAAATACAATGAGCAGTTCTTC. It yields the protein CASSLGQSKYNEQFF.

The J gene is TRBJ1-1, the V gene TRBV5-1; TRBD1 matches 9 bases. Looked up from germline, CDR1 is SGHRS and CDR2 is YFSETQ. The junction had 3 bases not matched to a gene; V was cut back by 4 bases and J by 5 bases. The CDR3 runs to 13 residues. CDR3 nucleotides: TGCGCCAGCAGCCCGGGACAGGGAACTGAAGCTTTCTTT. It specifies CASSPGQGTEAFF. The whole variable domain, remainder taken from reference TRBV5-1 and TRBJ1-1, is KAGVTQTPRYLIKTRGQQVTLSCSPISGHRSVSWYQQTPGQGLQFLFEYFSETQRNKGNFPGRFSGRQFSNSRSEMNVSTLELGDSALYLCASSPGQGTEAFFGQGTRLTVV.

The rearrangement links TRBV5-1 to TRBJ1-4; 7 bases are shared with TRBD1. The V and J ends lost 4 bases and 7 bases, in that order; junction bases with no gene match: 13. There are 16 residues in the CDR3. Germline V gene lookup returns CDR1 SGHRS and CDR2 YFSETQ. In DNA, the CDR3 is TGCGCCAGCAGCCCTCTGGGAGGGGGCCTTTCTGAAAAACTGTTTTTT. Translation gives CASSPLGGGLSEKLFF. The complete variable domain, with remaining parts taken from reference TRBV5-1 and TRBJ1-4, reads KAGVTQTPRYLIKTRGQQVTLSCSPISGHRSVSWYQQTPGQGLQFLFEYFSETQRNKGNFPGRFSGRQFSNSRSEMNVSTLELGDSALYLCASSPLGGGLSEKLFFGSGTQLSVL.

This sequence joins TRBV7-3 and TRBJ1-1, with D maybe TRBD1 (6 bases). V lost 4 bases to trimming and J lost 4 bases, with 10 bases between them. The CDR3 runs 13 residues. Per the germline V gene, CDR1 is SGHTA and CDR2 is FQGTGA. The CDR3 DNA reads as TGTGCCAGCAGCTCCACAGGGTCCACTGAAGCTTTCTTT. This sequence encodes CASSSTGSTEAFF. The complete variable domain, with remaining parts taken from reference TRBV7-3 and TRBJ1-1, reads GAGVSQTPSNKVTEKGKYVELRCDPISGHTALYWYRQSLGQGPEFLIYFQGTGAADDSGLPNDRFFAVRPEGSVSTLKIQRTERGDSAVYLCASSSTGSTEAFFGQGTRLTVV.

V gene TRBV7-8 combines with J gene TRBJ2-7; 12 nucleotides align to TRBD2. Per germline, CDR1 SGHVS and CDR2 FQNEAQ. Losses at the gene ends were 7 bases for V and 2 bases for J; bases not matched to a gene: 3. This CDR3 is built from 14 residues. The CDR3 protein is CASMLAGGPYEQYF. As DNA, the CDR3 is TGTGCCAGCATGCTAGCGGGAGGGCCCTACGAGCAGTACTTC.

The J gene is TRBJ2-7, the V gene TRBV30, with 12 bases that match TRBD1. V shed 4 bases, J shed 5 bases, and the junction held 6 bases outside the gene matches. The CDR3 extends over 14 amino acids. Per the germline V gene, CDR1 is GTSNPN and CDR2 is SVGIG (reference sequence). The CDR3 coding sequence is TGTGCCTGGACCTGGGACAGGGGGCGCAACGAGCAGTACTTC. Amino acids: CAWTWDRGRNEQYF.

The chain recombines TRBV10-3 with TRBJ1-5, with 7 nucleotides matching TRBD1. Losses at the gene ends were 0 bases for V and 4 bases for J; bases not matched to a gene: 6. The CDR3 totals 16 residues. Germline V lookup: CDR1 ENHRY, CDR2 SYGVKD. CDR3 nucleotides: TGTGCCATCAGTGAGTCAAGACAGGGTCTAAATCAGCCCCAGCATTTT. This codes for CAISESRQGLNQPQHF.